This record looks at one TCR beta chain sequence and its context. The antigen remains unidentified. The sample comes from a study of T cell responses to AZD1222 COVID-19 vaccine. Broader study findings: Seropositive status at baseline applied to only six AZD1222 recipients. Researchers report vaccine-associated CD4 TCRs spanning spike, with dominance at 160-218 and 743-854.

Measured with immunoSEQ multiplex PCR; TCRdb has only the in-frame clones, and not every one. Counted here are 100,000 to 120,000 clones, approximately 94% occurring once; the ten biggest clones make up approximately 2.8%. V gave up 2 bases and J gave up 4 bases; unmatched junction bases: 8. Germline V gene data show CDR1 as PRHDT and CDR2 as FYEKMQ (reference sequence). The CDR3 spans 16 residues. The source material was peripheral blood, sampled 28 days after the second AZD1222 dose. The chain uses TRBV13 and TRBJ1-1; 9 positions match TRBD1. The receptor's source is an adult who received the AZD1222 COVID-19 vaccine. The CDR3 here is CASSLTTGTGTTEAFF. The DNA for the CDR3 is TGTGCCAGCAGCTTAACGACAGGGACAGGGACCACTGAAGCTTTCTTT. Combining the CDR3 with reference TRBV13 and TRBJ1-1 gives the whole variable domain AAGVIQSPRHLIKEKRETATLKCYPIPRHDTVYWYQQGPGQDPQFLISFYEKMQSDKGSIPDRFSAQQFSDYHSELNMSSLELGDSALYFCASSLTTGTGTTEAFFGQGTRLTVV.